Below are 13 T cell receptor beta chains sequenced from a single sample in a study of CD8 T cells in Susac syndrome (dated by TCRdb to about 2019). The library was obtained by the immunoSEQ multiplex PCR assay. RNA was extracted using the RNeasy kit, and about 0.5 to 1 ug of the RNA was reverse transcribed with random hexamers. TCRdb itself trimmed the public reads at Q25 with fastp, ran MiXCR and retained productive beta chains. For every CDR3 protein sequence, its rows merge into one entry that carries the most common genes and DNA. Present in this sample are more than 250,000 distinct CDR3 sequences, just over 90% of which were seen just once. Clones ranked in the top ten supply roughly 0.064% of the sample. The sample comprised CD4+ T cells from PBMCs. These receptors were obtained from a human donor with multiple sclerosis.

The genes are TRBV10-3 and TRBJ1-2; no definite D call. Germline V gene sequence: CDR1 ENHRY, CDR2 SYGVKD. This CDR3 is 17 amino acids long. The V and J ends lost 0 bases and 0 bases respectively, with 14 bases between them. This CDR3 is CAISESTPPDSNYGYTF. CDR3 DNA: TGTGCCATCAGTGAGTCGACTCCCCCCGACTCTAACTATGGCTACACCTTC.

The CDR3 loop is CASGLTGAANEQFF. Here the CDR3 DNA reads TGTGCTAGTGGTTTGACAGGAGCCGCCAATGAGCAGTTCTTC. The gene calls are TRBV12-5 and TRBJ2-1; perhaps TRBD1 as D (5 bases). Germline loops: CDR1 LGHNT, CDR2 FRNRAP. The CDR3 runs to 14 residues. V was trimmed by 2 bases and J by 6 bases, leaving 11 bases between them.

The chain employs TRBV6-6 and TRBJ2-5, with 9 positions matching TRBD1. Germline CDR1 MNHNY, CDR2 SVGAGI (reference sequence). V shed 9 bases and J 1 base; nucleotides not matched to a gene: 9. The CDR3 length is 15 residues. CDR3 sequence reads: CASLYTGGPQETQYF. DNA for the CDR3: TGTGCCAGTCTTTATACAGGGGGCCCCCAAGAGACCCAGTACTTC.

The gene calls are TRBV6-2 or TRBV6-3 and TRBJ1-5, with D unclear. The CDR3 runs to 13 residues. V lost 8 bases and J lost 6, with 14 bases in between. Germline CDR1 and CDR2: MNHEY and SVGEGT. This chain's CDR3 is CASGPGPIQPQHF. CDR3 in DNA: TGTGCCAGCGGACCGGGCCCCATTCAGCCCCAGCATTTT.

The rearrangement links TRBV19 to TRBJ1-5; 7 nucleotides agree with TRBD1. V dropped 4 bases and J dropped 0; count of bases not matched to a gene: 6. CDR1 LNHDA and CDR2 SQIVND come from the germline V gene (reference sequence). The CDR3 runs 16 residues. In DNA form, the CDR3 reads TGTGCCAGTAGTACAGGACAGGCTTATAGCAATCAGCCCCAGCATTTT. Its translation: CASSTGQAYSNQPQHF.

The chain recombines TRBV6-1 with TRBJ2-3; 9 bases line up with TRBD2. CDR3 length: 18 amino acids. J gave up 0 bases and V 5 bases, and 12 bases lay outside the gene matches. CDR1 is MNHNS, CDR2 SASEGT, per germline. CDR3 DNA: TGTGCCAGCAGTCTAATAGGGGCGAGCGGGGGGAGCACAGATACGCAGTATTTT. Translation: CASSLIGASGGSTDTQYF.

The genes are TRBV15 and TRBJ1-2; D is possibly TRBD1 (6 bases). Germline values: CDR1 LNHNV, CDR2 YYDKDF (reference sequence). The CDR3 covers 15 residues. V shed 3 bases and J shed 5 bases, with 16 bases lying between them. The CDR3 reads CATSSDRSPPYGYTF. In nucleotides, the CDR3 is TGTGCCACCAGCAGCGACAGGTCCCCACCTTATGGCTACACCTTC.

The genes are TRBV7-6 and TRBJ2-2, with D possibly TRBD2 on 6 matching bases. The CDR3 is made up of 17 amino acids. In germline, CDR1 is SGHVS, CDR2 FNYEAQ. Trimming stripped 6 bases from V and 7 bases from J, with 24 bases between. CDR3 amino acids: CASSPGRLAREGGELFF. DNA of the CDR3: TGTGCCAGCAGTCCAGGTCGCCTAGCGCGTGAGGGCGGGGAGCTGTTTTTT.

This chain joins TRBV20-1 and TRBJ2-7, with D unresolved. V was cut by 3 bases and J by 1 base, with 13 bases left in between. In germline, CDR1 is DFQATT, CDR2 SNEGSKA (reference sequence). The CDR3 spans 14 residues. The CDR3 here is CSASPPPFSYEQYF. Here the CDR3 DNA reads TGCAGTGCTAGCCCCCCCCCTTTTTCCTACGAGCAGTACTTC.

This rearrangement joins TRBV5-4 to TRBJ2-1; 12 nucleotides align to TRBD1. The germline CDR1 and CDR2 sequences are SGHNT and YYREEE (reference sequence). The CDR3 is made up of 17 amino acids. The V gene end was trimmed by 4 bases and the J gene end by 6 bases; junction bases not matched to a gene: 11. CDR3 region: CASSPRDRGRGFNEQFF. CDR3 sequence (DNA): TGTGCCAGCAGCCCGCGGGACAGGGGGCGAGGGTTCAATGAGCAGTTCTTC.

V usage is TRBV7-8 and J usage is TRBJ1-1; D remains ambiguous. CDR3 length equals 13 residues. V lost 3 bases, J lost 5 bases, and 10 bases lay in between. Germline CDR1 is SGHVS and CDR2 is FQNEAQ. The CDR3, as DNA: TGTGCCAGCAGCTTGGGAGCACAGACTGAAGCTTTCTTT. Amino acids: CASSLGAQTEAFF. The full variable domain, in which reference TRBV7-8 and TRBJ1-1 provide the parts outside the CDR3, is GAGVSQSPRYKVAKRGQDVALRCDPISGHVSLFWYQQALGQGPEFLTYFQNEAQLDKSGLPSDRFFAERPEGSVSTLKIQRTQQEDSAVYLCASSLGAQTEAFFGQGTRLTVV.

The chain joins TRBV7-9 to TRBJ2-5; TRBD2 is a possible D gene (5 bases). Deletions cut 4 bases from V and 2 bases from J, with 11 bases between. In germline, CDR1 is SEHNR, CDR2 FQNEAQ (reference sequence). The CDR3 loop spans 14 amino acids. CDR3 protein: CASSSAGEQETQYF. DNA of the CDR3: TGTGCCAGCAGCTCCGCCGGGGAACAAGAGACCCAGTACTTC.

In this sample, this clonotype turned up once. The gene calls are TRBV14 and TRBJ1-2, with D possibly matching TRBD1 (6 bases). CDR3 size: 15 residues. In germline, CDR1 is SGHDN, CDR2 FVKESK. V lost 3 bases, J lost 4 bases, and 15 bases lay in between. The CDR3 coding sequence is TGTGCCAGCAGCCACCCGGCGGGGGGCACCTATGGCTACACCTTC. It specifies CASSHPAGGTYGYTF.